The T cell receptor beta chain under discussion was sequenced for a study of T cell clones after liver transplantation. Study-level information: Samples came from ITN030ST, which attempted immunosuppression withdrawal within 2 years of liver transplantation.

Proliferating CFSE-low MLR cells were sequenced to define alloreactive TCRbeta sequences. Sequencing was performed with immunoSEQ multiplex PCR; in TCRdb, only in-frame clones are kept and a portion is missing. The sample holds 2,000 to 2,500 clones; 20% to 25% are singletons and the top ten take about 14%. Whole-study findings and limits: Conclusions were preliminary, with small, heterogeneous patient groups.

By sample share, this clone is large. What it recognizes is unknown. The TCR comes from a human patient who received a liver transplant. Some T cells may be the graft donor's. The source material was CD8+ T cells from cultured PBMCs.

Here the CDR3 reads CASSLTPKDIVGNTIYF. The CDR3 DNA sequence: TGTGCCAGCAGCTTGACTCCTAAGGACATTGTGGGAAACACCATATATTTT. The J gene is TRBJ1-3, the V gene TRBV5-4, with D tentatively TRBD1 (5 bases). V lost 1 base and J 4 bases, leaving 18 bases between the germline ends. CDR1 and CDR2 (germline): SGHNT, YYREEE (reference sequence). The CDR3 runs 17 residues.